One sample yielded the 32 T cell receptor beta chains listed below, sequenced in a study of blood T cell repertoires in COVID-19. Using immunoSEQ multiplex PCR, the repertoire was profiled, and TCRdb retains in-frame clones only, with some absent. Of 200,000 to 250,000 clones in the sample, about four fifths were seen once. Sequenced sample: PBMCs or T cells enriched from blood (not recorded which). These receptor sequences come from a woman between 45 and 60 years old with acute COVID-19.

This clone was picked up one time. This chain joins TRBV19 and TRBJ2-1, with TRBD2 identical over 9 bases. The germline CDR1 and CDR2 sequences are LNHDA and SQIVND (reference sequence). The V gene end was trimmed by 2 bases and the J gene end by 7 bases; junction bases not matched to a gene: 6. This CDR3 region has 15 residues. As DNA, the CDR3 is TGTGCCAGTAGTATACTAGCGGGAACAAGGAATGAGCAGTTCTTC. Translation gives CASSILAGTRNEQFF.

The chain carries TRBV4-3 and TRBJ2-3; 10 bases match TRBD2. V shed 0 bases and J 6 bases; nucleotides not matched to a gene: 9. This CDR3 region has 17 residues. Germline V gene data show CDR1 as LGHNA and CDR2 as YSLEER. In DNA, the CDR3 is TGCGCCAGCAGCCAAGATCTAATAGCGGGGGGAGGGGATACGCAGTATTTT. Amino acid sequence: CASSQDLIAGGGDTQYF.

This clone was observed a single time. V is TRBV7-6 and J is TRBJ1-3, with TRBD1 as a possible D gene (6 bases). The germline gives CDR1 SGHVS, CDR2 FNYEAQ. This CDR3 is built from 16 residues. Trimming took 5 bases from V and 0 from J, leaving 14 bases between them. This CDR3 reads CASSPRTQGSGNTIYF. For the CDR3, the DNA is TGTGCCAGCAGCCCGAGGACACAGGGCTCTGGAAACACCATATATTTT.

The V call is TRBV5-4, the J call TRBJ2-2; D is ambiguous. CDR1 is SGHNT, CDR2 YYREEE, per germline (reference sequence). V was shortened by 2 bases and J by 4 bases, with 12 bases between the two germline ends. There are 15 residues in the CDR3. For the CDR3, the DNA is TGTGCCAGCAGCTTATCCGGCGCGGCCACCGGGGAGCTGTTTTTT. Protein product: CASSLSGAATGELFF.

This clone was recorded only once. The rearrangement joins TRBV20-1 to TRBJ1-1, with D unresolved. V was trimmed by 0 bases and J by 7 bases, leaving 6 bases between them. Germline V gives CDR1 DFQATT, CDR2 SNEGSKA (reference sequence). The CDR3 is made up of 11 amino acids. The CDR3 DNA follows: TGCAGTGCTAGAGAAGTCGGTGAAGCTTTCTTT. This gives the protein CSAREVGEAFF.

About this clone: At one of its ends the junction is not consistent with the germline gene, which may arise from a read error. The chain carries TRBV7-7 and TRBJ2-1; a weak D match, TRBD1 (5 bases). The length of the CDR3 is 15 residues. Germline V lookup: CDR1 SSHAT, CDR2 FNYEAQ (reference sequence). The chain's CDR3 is CASSLDKGPINEQFF. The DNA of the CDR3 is TGTGCTAGCAGCTTAGACAAGGGGCCCATCAATGAGCAGTTCTTC.

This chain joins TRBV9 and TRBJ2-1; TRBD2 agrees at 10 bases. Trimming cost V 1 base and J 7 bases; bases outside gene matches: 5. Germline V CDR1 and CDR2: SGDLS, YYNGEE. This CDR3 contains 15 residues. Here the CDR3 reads CASSVWSSGSNEQFF. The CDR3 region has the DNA TGTGCCAGCAGCGTATGGTCTAGCGGGAGTAATGAGCAGTTCTTC.

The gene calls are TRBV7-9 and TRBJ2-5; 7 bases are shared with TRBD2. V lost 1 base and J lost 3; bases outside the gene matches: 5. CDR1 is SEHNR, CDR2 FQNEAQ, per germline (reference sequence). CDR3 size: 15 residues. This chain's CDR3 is CASSLGGLVEETQYF. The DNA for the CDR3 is TGTGCCAGCAGCTTAGGTGGACTAGTTGAAGAGACCCAGTACTTC.

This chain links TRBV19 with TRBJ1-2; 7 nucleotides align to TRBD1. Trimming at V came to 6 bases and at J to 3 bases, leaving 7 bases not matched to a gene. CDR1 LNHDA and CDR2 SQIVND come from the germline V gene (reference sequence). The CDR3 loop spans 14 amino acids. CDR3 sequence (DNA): TGTGCCAGTAGAAGGGCAGGGACAGACTATGGCTACACCTTC. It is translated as CASRRAGTDYGYTF.

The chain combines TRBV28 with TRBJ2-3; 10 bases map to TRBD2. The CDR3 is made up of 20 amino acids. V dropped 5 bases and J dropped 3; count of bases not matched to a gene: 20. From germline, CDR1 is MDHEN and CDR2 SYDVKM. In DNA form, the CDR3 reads TGTGCCAGCAGTCAAACGGGGACCCGAAAGCGGGAGGGCCTGACAGATACGCAGTATTTT. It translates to CASSQTGTRKREGLTDTQYF.

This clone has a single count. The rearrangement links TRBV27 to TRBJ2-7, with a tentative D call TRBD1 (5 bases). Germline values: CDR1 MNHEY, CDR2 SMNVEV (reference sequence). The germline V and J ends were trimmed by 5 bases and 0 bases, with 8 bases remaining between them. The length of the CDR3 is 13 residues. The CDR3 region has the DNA TGTGCCAGCAGTCCCCAGGGCTCCTACGAGCAGTACTTC. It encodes CASSPQGSYEQYF.

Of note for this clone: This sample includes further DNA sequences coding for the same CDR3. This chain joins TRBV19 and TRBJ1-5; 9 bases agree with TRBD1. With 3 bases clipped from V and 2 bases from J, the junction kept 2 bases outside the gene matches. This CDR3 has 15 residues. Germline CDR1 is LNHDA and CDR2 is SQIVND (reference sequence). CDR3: CASSITGGGNQPQHF. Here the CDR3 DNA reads TGTGCCAGTAGTATTACAGGGGGCGGCAATCAGCCCCAGCATTTT.

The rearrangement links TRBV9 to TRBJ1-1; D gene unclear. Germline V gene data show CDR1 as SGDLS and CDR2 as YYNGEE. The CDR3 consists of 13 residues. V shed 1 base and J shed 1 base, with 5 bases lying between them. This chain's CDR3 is CASSVQQNTEAFF. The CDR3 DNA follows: TGTGCCAGCAGCGTACAACAGAACACTGAAGCTTTCTTT.

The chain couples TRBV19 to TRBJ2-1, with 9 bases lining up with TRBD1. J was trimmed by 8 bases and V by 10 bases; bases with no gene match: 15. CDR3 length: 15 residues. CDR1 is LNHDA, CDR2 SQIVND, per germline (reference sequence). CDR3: CATAQRQGVNDEQFF. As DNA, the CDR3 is TGTGCCACCGCCCAACGACAGGGGGTGAACGATGAGCAGTTCTTC. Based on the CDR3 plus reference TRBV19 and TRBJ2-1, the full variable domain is DGGITQSPKYLFRKEGQNVTLSCEQNLNHDAMYWYRQDPGQGLRLIYYSQIVNDFQKGDIAEGYSVSREKKESFPLTVTSAQKNPTAFYLCATAQRQGVNDEQFFGPGTRLTVL.

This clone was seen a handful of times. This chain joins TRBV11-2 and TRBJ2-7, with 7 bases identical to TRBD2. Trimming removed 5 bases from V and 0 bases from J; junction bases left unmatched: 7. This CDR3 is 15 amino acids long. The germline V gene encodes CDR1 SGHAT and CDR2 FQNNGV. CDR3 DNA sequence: TGTGCCAGCAGCCCTTTCGGGGGGAGCTCCTACGAGCAGTACTTC. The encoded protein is CASSPFGGSSYEQYF.

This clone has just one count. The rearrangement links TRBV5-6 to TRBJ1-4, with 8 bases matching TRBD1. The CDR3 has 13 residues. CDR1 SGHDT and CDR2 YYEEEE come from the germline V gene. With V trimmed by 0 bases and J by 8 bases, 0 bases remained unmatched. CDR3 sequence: CASSLGQGEKLFF. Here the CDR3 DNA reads TGTGCCAGCAGCTTGGGACAGGGGGAAAAACTGTTTTTT.

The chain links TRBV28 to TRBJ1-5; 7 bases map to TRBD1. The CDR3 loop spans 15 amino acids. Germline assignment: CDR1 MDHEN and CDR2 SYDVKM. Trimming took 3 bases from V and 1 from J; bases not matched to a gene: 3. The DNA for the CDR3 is TGTGCCAGCAGTTTTCCAGGGGGGAGCAATCAGCCCCAGCATTTT. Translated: CASSFPGGSNQPQHF.

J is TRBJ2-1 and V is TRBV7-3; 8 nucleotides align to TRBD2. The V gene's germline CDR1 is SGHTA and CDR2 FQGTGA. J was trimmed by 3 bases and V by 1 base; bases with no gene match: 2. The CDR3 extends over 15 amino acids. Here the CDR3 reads CASSLIAGHYNEQFF. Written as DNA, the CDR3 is TGTGCCAGCAGCTTAATAGCGGGGCACTACAATGAGCAGTTCTTC.

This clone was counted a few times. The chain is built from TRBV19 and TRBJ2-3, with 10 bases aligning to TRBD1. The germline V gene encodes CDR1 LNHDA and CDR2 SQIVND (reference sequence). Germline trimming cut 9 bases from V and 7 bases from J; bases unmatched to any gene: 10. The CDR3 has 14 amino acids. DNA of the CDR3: TGTGCCAGCACGACCAGGACAGGGGGAAATACGCAGTATTTT. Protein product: CASTTRTGGNTQYF. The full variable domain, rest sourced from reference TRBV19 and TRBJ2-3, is DGGITQSPKYLFRKEGQNVTLSCEQNLNHDAMYWYRQDPGQGLRLIYYSQIVNDFQKGDIAEGYSVSREKKESFPLTVTSAQKNPTAFYLCASTTRTGGNTQYFGPGTRLTVL.

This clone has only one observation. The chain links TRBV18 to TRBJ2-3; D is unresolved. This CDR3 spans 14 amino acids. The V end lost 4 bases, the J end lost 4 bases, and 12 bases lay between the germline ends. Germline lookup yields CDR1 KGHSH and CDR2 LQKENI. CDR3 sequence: CASSLASLADTQYF. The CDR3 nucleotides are TGTGCCAGCTCACTCGCTAGTTTGGCAGATACGCAGTATTTT.

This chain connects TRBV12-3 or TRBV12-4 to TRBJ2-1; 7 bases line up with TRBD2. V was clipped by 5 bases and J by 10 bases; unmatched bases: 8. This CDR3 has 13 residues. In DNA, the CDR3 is TGTGCCAGCAGTGGGCTAGCGGCGGCCGAGCAGTTCTTC. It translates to CASSGLAAAEQFF.

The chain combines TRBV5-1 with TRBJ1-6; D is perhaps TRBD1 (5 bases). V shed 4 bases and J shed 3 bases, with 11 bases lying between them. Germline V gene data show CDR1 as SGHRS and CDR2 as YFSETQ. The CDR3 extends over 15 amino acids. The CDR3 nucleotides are TGCGCCAGCAGCCTCATCGACAGCTATAATTCACCCCTCCACTTT. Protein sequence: CASSLIDSYNSPLHF.

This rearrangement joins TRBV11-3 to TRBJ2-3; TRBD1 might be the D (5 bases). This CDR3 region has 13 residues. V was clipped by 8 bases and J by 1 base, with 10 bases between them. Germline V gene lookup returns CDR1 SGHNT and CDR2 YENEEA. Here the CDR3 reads CASRQGGTDTQYF. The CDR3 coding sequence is TGTGCCAGCCGGCAGGGTGGCACAGATACGCAGTATTTT.

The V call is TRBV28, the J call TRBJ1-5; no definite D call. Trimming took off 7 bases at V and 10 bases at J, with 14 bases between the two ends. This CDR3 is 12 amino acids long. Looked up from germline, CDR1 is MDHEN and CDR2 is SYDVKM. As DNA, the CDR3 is TGTGCCAGCATGACAACATTCAATCCCCAGCATTTT. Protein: CASMTTFNPQHF.

The CDR3 loop is CASSTMTGKEYF. CDR3 sequence (DNA): TGTGCCAGTAGTACCATGACAGGGAAGGAGTACTTC. V usage is TRBV19 and J usage is TRBJ2-7, with 7 bases lining up with TRBD1. Germline V gene lookup returns CDR1 LNHDA and CDR2 SQIVND (reference sequence). V lost 4 bases, J lost 11 bases, and 8 bases stayed unmatched. The length of the CDR3 is 12 residues.

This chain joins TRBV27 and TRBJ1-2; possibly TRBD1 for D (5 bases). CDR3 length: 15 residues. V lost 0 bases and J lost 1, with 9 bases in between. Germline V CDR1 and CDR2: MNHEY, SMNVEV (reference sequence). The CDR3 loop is CASSLSLRGNYGYTF. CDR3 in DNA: TGTGCCAGCAGTTTATCGTTAAGGGGTAACTATGGCTACACCTTC.

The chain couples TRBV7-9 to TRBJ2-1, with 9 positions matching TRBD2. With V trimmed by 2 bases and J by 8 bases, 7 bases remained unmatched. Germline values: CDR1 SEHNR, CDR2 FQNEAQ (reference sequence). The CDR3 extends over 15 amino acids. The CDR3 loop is CASSLYGGGADEQFF. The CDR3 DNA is TGTGCCAGCAGCTTATATGGCGGGGGGGCAGATGAGCAGTTCTTC.

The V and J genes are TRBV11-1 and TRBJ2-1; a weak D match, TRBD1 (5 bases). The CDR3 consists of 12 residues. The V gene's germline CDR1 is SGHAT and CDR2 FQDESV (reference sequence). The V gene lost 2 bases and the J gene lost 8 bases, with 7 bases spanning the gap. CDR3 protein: CASSLQGDEQFF. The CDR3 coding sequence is TGTGCCAGCAGCTTACAGGGCGATGAGCAGTTCTTC.

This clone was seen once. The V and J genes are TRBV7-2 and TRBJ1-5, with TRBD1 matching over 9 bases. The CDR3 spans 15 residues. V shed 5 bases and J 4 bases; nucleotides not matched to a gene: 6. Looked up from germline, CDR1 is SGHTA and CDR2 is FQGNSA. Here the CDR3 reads CASSARTGENQPQHF. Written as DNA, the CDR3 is TGTGCCAGCAGCGCCCGGACAGGGGAAAATCAGCCCCAGCATTTT.

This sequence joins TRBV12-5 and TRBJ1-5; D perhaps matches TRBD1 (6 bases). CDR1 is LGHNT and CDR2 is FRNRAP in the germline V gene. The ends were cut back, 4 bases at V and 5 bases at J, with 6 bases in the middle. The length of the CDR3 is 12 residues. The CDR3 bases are TGTGCTAGTGGTTCAGGGGATCAGCCCCAGCATTTT. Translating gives CASGSGDQPQHF.

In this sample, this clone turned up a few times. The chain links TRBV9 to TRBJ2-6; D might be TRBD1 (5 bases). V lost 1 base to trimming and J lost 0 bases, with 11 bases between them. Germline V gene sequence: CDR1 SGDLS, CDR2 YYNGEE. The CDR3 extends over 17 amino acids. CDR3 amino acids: CASSVKADSSGANVLTF. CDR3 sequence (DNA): TGTGCCAGCAGCGTAAAGGCCGACAGCTCTGGGGCCAACGTCCTGACTTTC.

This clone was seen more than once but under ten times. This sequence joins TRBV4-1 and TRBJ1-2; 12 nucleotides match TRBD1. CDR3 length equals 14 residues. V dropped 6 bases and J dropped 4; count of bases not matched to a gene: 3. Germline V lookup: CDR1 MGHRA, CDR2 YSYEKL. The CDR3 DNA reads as TGCGCCAGCAGGGGACAGGGGGCTTTCTATGGCTACACCTTC. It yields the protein CASRGQGAFYGYTF.